This T cell receptor beta chain was sequenced during a study of blood T cell repertoires in COVID-19. This clone was recorded once. V was cut by 0 bases and J by 4 bases, with 12 bases left in between. The CDR3 is 15 amino acids. CDR1 and CDR2 from the germline V gene are SGHRS and YFSETQ. Data came from immunoSEQ multiplex PCR; TCRdb stores just in-frame clones and leaves some out. This repertoire shows about 210,000 clones, roughly 88% found once; its top ten account for 9.7%. The chain recombines TRBV5-1 with TRBJ2-3; possibly TRBD2 for D (6 bases). Sequencing was carried out using peripheral blood. This receptor was identified in a man between 50 and 59 years old with active or convalescent COVID-19. The CDR3, as DNA: TGCGCCAGCAGCTTGGTAATAGCGGAGGCAGATACGCAGTATTTT. Translation: CASSLVIAEADTQYF.